This TCR beta chain was recorded in a study of T cell responses to AZD1222 COVID-19 vaccine. Using immunoSEQ multiplex PCR, the repertoire was profiled, and TCRdb retains in-frame clones only, with some absent. This repertoire shows roughly 50,000 clones, 89% found once; its top ten account for about 5.2%. V lost 1 base and J lost 1, with 7 bases in between. CDR1 and CDR2 (germline): LNHDA, SQIVND (reference sequence). The CDR3 extends over 14 amino acids. The sequenced sample was peripheral blood, obtained 28 days after the second AZD1222 dose. The V gene is TRBV19, the J gene TRBJ1-1; no reliable D call. The clonotype comes from an adult who received the AZD1222 COVID-19 vaccine. The CDR3 DNA is TGTGCCAGTAGTATAGGAACGGGGAACACTGAAGCTTTCTTT. It codes for CASSIGTGNTEAFF.